The 30 T cell receptor beta chains presented below share a single source sample, sequenced in a study of cytomegalovirus exposure and HLA in healthy donors. 13 Jbeta primers and 60 Vbeta primers were used for the PCR. Clones were sequenced by immunoSEQ multiplex PCR, and TCRdb holds only the in-frame ones, with some missing. The table has under 200,000 clones, more than 65% seen once. The material sequenced was PBMCs. The origin of the receptors is a man over 45 in good health and CMV-seronegative.

A word on this clone: This sample includes further DNA sequences coding for the same CDR3. This rearrangement joins TRBV7-2 to TRBJ2-5; the D gene is possibly TRBD2 (5 bases). Trimming took off 1 base at V and 4 bases at J, with 7 bases between the two ends. This CDR3 has 13 residues. Germline V CDR1 and CDR2: SGHTA, FQGNSA. As DNA, the CDR3 is TGTGCCAGCAGCTTAGTAAGCGGAGAGACCCAGTACTTC. It yields the protein CASSLVSGETQYF. The variable domain in full, completed from reference TRBV7-2 and TRBJ2-5, reads GAGVSQSPSNKVTEKGKDVELRCDPISGHTALYWYRQSLGQGLEFLIYFQGNSAPDKSGLPSDRFSAERTGGSVSTLTIQRTQQEDSAVYLCASSLVSGETQYFGPGTRLLVL.

This chain connects TRBV5-1 to TRBJ1-5, with 9 bases that match TRBD1. From germline, CDR1 is SGHRS and CDR2 YFSETQ. The CDR3 spans 15 residues. Germline trimming cut 2 bases from V and 11 bases from J; bases unmatched to any gene: 11. The CDR3 DNA reads as TGCGCCAGCAGCTTAGAGGGGGGACAGGGTCAAGCCCAGCATTTT. Translated: CASSLEGGQGQAQHF.

This chain connects TRBV6-5 to TRBJ1-1; the D gene is possibly TRBD1 (5 bases). Trimming left V 8 bases short and J 6 bases short, with 10 bases between. Germline values: CDR1 MNHEY, CDR2 SVGAGI. The CDR3 totals 11 residues. CDR3 region: CASLRGSEAFF. CDR3 in DNA: TGTGCCAGCCTGCGGGGGTCTGAAGCTTTCTTT.

This chain joins TRBV18 and TRBJ1-4; 7 nucleotides match TRBD1. The CDR3 loop spans 18 amino acids. J was trimmed by 0 bases and V by 2 bases; bases with no gene match: 9. CDR1 KGHSH and CDR2 LQKENI come from the germline V gene. Here the CDR3 reads CASSPRGGGGTTNEKLFF. The CDR3 DNA reads TGTGCCAGCTCACCAAGAGGGGGCGGAGGGACAACTAATGAAAAACTGTTTTTT. The full variable domain, in which reference TRBV18 and TRBJ1-4 provide the parts outside the CDR3, is NAGVMQNPRHLVRRRGQEARLRCSPMKGHSHVYWYRQLPEEGLKFMVYLQKENIIDESGMPKERFSAEFPKEGPSILRIQQVVRGDSAAYFCASSPRGGGGTTNEKLFFGSGTQLSVL.

This clone showed up just once. This chain joins TRBV6-5 and TRBJ1-3, with D possibly being TRBD1 (5 bases). This CDR3 spans 14 amino acids. The V gene lost 6 bases and the J gene lost 0 bases, with 9 bases spanning the gap. Germline CDR1 MNHEY, CDR2 SVGAGI. The CDR3 here is CASSTGSSGNTIYF. In nucleotides, the CDR3 is TGTGCCAGCAGCACAGGTTCCTCTGGAAACACCATATATTTT.

V gene TRBV7-6 combines with J gene TRBJ2-2, with no clear D. Trimming left V 3 bases short and J 4 bases short, with 12 bases between. CDR1 is SGHVS, CDR2 FNYEAQ, per germline. This CDR3 region has 15 residues. The CDR3 bases are TGTGCCAGCAGCTTGGCCACCTCATCCACCGGGGAGCTGTTTTTT. Translation: CASSLATSSTGELFF.

The chain is built from TRBV4-1 and TRBJ1-1, with unresolved D. CDR1 MGHRA and CDR2 YSYEKL come from the germline V gene. Between the trimmed V and J ends, which lost 4 bases and 11 bases, there was a span of 17 bases. This CDR3 is 13 amino acids long. The CDR3 sequence is CASSLLPSDGAFF. CDR3 bases: TGCGCCAGCAGCCTCCTCCCCTCCGACGGGGCTTTCTTT.

The chain carries TRBV7-9 and TRBJ1-2, with no clear D. CDR1 is SEHNR and CDR2 is FQNEAQ in the germline V gene (reference sequence). The CDR3 has 12 amino acids. Trimming removed 6 bases from V and 8 bases from J, with 13 bases in between. CDR3: CASSSGLIGYTF. The CDR3 nucleotides read TGTGCCAGCAGTTCGGGTCTCATAGGCTACACCTTC.

This clone was recorded a few times. The chain has TRBV6-5 and TRBJ2-1, with 8 nucleotides matching TRBD2. This CDR3 has 14 amino acids. Germline trimming cut 2 bases from V and 8 bases from J; bases unmatched to any gene: 5. Germline loops: CDR1 MNHEY, CDR2 SVGAGI. The CDR3 DNA follows: TGTGCCAGCAGTTACGGCGGGGGGCCTTATGAGCAGTTCTTC. Translation gives CASSYGGGPYEQFF.

The chain couples TRBV7-9 to TRBJ2-2; 9 bases are a match to TRBD1. The germline CDR1 and CDR2 sequences are SEHNR and FQNEAQ (reference sequence). The CDR3 has 15 residues. Unmatched junction bases numbered 4, after V lost 5 bases and J lost 3 bases. The CDR3 spells CASSTQGADTGELFF. The CDR3 coding sequence is TGTGCCAGCAGCACACAGGGGGCAGACACCGGGGAGCTGTTTTTT. Full variable domain (remainder filled in from reference TRBV7-9 and TRBJ2-2): DTGVSQNPRHKITKRGQNVTFRCDPISEHNRLYWYRQTLGQGPEFLTYFQNEAQLEKSRLLSDRFSAERPKGSFSTLEIQRTEQGDSAMYLCASSTQGADTGELFFGEGSRLTVL.

J is TRBJ2-7 and V is TRBV5-6, with D possibly TRBD1 on 5 matching bases. This CDR3 has 14 residues. Germline CDR1 SGHDT, CDR2 YYEEEE. V lost 0 bases to trimming and J lost 2 bases, with 9 bases between them. The CDR3 is CASSLGGVTYEQYF. The CDR3 DNA is TGTGCCAGCAGCTTGGGGGGCGTAACCTACGAGCAGTACTTC.

The chain recombines TRBV7-9 with TRBJ1-3; D not resolved. The CDR3 is 14 residues long. The germline gives CDR1 SEHNR, CDR2 FQNEAQ (reference sequence). V lost 3 bases and J lost 4, with 10 bases in between. CDR3 sequence: CASSFNQAGNTIYF. As DNA, the CDR3 is TGTGCCAGCAGCTTTAATCAGGCCGGAAACACCATATATTTT.

The sample holds a few counts of this clone. The CDR3 region has the DNA TGTGCCAGCAGCTTCTCTACTAGCGGGGAAGCCTACGAGCAGTACTTC. Translated: CASSFSTSGEAYEQYF. This chain uses TRBV11-2 with TRBJ2-7; 10 nucleotides match TRBD2. The CDR3 consists of 16 residues. Trimming at V came to 3 bases and at J to 2 bases, leaving 7 bases not matched to a gene. Germline V gene lookup returns CDR1 SGHAT and CDR2 FQNNGV.

The J gene is TRBJ2-2, the V gene TRBV5-1, with TRBD2 matching over 10 bases. Per the germline V gene, CDR1 is SGHRS and CDR2 is YFSETQ. CDR3 length: 16 residues. With 4 bases clipped from V and 1 base from J, the junction kept 4 bases outside the gene matches. The CDR3, as DNA: TGCGCCAGCAGCCCCTTAGCGGGGGGGAACACCGGGGAGCTGTTTTTT. Its protein product is CASSPLAGGNTGELFF. Full variable domain (rest looked up from reference TRBV5-1 and TRBJ2-2): KAGVTQTPRYLIKTRGQQVTLSCSPISGHRSVSWYQQTPGQGLQFLFEYFSETQRNKGNFPGRFSGRQFSNSRSEMNVSTLELGDSALYLCASSPLAGGNTGELFFGEGSRLTVL.

The chain carries TRBV7-9 and TRBJ2-7; 9 bases agree with TRBD1. The germline gives CDR1 SEHNR, CDR2 FQNEAQ (reference sequence). The V gene end was trimmed by 5 bases and the J gene end by 1 base; junction bases not matched to a gene: 6. The CDR3 has 15 residues. The CDR3, as DNA: TGTGCCAGCAGCCCGGGACAGGGATTATCCTACGAGCAGTACTTC. Translated: CASSPGQGLSYEQYF.

About this clone: Other DNA sequences from this sample encode an identical CDR3 as well. The chain recombines TRBV5-1 with TRBJ1-2, with D possibly being TRBD1 (6 bases). The CDR3 is 13 residues long. Germline lookup yields CDR1 SGHRS and CDR2 YFSETQ. V shed 0 bases and J shed 7 bases, with 10 bases lying between them. The CDR3 loop reads CASSLEGVGGYTF. DNA for the CDR3: TGCGCCAGCAGCTTGGAGGGGGTTGGTGGCTACACCTTC.

This chain uses TRBV6-1 with TRBJ1-3; a weak D match, TRBD1 (5 bases). The germline V gene encodes CDR1 MNHNS and CDR2 SASEGT. V lost 0 bases, J lost 0 bases, and 12 bases lay in between. This CDR3 is built from 17 residues. The CDR3 loop reads CASSEALQGLSGNTIYF. The CDR3 DNA reads TGTGCCAGCAGTGAAGCGCTTCAGGGCCTCTCTGGAAACACCATATATTTT.

This chain links TRBV10-3 with TRBJ2-5; a possible D gene is TRBD2 (7 bases). The CDR3 totals 13 residues. Germline loops: CDR1 ENHRY, CDR2 SYGVKD. V dropped 7 bases and J dropped 4 bases, with 13 bases sitting between them. The DNA for the CDR3 is TGTGCCATCACGGCGGGGGCGGGAGAGACCCAGTACTTC. Encoded protein: CAITAGAGETQYF.

The chain carries TRBV7-3 and TRBJ2-1; 7 bases match TRBD1. V lost 5 bases to trimming and J lost 6 bases; unmatched junction nucleotides: 7. From germline, CDR1 is SGHTA and CDR2 FQGTGA. CDR3 length: 14 amino acids. Here the CDR3 DNA reads TGTGCCAGCAGCCCGAAGGACAGGCCCAATGAGCAGTTCTTC. Translating it yields CASSPKDRPNEQFF. The whole variable domain, remainder taken from reference TRBV7-3 and TRBJ2-1, is GAGVSQTPSNKVTEKGKYVELRCDPISGHTALYWYRQSLGQGPEFLIYFQGTGAADDSGLPNDRFFAVRPEGSVSTLKIQRTERGDSAVYLCASSPKDRPNEQFFGPGTRLTVL.

The rearrangement links TRBV4-1 to TRBJ2-4; maybe TRBD1 (7 bases). CDR3 size: 13 residues. Per germline, CDR1 MGHRA and CDR2 YSYEKL. V was cut by 2 bases and J by 8 bases, with 10 bases left in between. The CDR3, as DNA: TGCGCCAGCAGCCAAACAGGGGAGGACATTCAGTACTTC. It translates to CASSQTGEDIQYF.

The V gene is TRBV2, the J gene TRBJ2-6; possibly TRBD1 for D (6 bases). The CDR3 has 17 amino acids. Trimming stripped 7 bases from V and 0 bases from J, with 16 bases between. Germline V gives CDR1 SNHLY, CDR2 FYNNEI. The CDR3, as DNA: TGTGCCAGCACCCGGGACATTCTAAGCTCTGGGGCCAACGTCCTGACTTTC. This gives the protein CASTRDILSSGANVLTF.

The CDR3 sequence: CASSSHRNEQFF. The CDR3, as DNA: TGTGCCAGCAGCTCCCACAGGAATGAGCAGTTCTTC. The rearrangement joins TRBV7-8 to TRBJ2-1, with D perhaps matching TRBD1 (5 bases). V shed 4 bases and J shed 7 bases, with 8 bases lying between them. The CDR3 spans 12 residues. The V gene's germline CDR1 is SGHVS and CDR2 FQNEAQ.

The J gene is TRBJ2-7, the V gene TRBV5-6; D might be TRBD2 (5 bases). The CDR3 length is 15 residues. V lost 3 bases and J lost 4, with 17 bases in between. In germline, CDR1 is SGHDT, CDR2 YYEEEE. In nucleotides, the CDR3 is TGTGCCAGCAGCTCCGGGGATAGGATAGCTTACGAGCAGTACTTC. Protein product: CASSSGDRIAYEQYF.

The J gene is TRBJ1-4, the V gene TRBV9; no definite D call. The CDR3 is 13 amino acids. Germline V gives CDR1 SGDLS, CDR2 YYNGEE. The V end lost 4 bases, the J end lost 4 bases, and 8 bases lay between the germline ends. This chain's CDR3 is CASSPGLNEKLFF. In DNA, the CDR3 is TGTGCCAGCAGCCCAGGACTTAATGAAAAACTGTTTTTT.

This chain uses TRBV7-2 with TRBJ1-6; weak D call: TRBD1 (6 bases). Trimming removed 5 bases from V and 5 bases from J, with 10 bases in between. This CDR3 has 14 residues. Germline assignment: CDR1 SGHTA and CDR2 FQGNSA. Written as DNA, the CDR3 is TGTGCCAGCAGCCTCCCAGGGGATAATTCACCCCTCCACTTT. Translating gives CASSLPGDNSPLHF.

The chain has TRBV15 and TRBJ2-1; 7 bases map to TRBD2. CDR1 is LNHNV, CDR2 YYDKDF, per germline (reference sequence). The CDR3 extends over 15 amino acids. V was clipped by 1 base and J by 0 bases; unmatched bases: 0. CDR3 DNA: TGTGCCACCAGCAGAGGCGGGAGCTCCTACAATGAGCAGTTCTTC. Translation gives CATSRGGSSYNEQFF.

The rearrangement joins TRBV9 to TRBJ1-2; the match to TRBD1 covers 9 bases. Trimming removed 0 bases from V and 2 bases from J; junction bases left unmatched: 17. The CDR3 contains 20 residues. The V gene's germline CDR1 is SGDLS and CDR2 YYNGEE. CDR3 in DNA: TGTGCCAGCAGCGTAGCGCAAACCGGGACAGGGCTCAAAGAAAACTATGGCTACACCTTC. Its protein is CASSVAQTGTGLKENYGYTF.

The chain combines TRBV7-9 with TRBJ1-2, with unresolved D. The V gene's germline CDR1 is SEHNR and CDR2 FQNEAQ (reference sequence). The CDR3 contains 13 residues. V dropped 8 bases and J dropped 7 bases, with 17 bases sitting between them. CDR3 bases: TGTGCCAGCCTCCCCTCCGGGGATAGTGGCTACACCTTC. Its translation: CASLPSGDSGYTF.

V gene TRBV18 combines with J gene TRBJ1-2; perhaps TRBD1 as D (6 bases). The CDR3 runs 15 residues. V lost 2 bases and J lost 6, with 16 bases in between. Germline CDR1 KGHSH, CDR2 LQKENI. The CDR3 DNA sequence: TGTGCCAGCTCACCATTCCCCAGGGGACCTGATGGCTACACCTTC. Residues: CASSPFPRGPDGYTF.

The chain uses TRBV5-6 and TRBJ2-7, with 10 positions matching TRBD1. The V segment lost 0 bases and the J segment 1 base; nucleotides outside the gene matches: 1. The CDR3 covers 15 residues. The V gene's germline CDR1 is SGHDT and CDR2 YYEEEE. The CDR3 sequence is CASSLGDRGSYEQYF. The CDR3 DNA follows: TGTGCCAGCAGCTTGGGGGACAGGGGTTCCTACGAGCAGTACTTC.